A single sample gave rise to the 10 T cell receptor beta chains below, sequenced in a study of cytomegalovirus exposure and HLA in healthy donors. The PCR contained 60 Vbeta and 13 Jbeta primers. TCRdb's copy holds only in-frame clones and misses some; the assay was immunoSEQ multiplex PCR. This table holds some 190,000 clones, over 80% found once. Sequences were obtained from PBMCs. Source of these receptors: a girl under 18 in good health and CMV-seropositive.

In DNA, the CDR3 is TGTGCCAGCTCACTTATTAGCGGGAATGAGCAGTTCTTC. Amino acids: CASSLISGNEQFF. The V call is TRBV18, the J call TRBJ2-1; 7 bases are a match to TRBD2. V lost 4 bases to trimming and J lost 7 bases; unmatched junction nucleotides: 4. The CDR3 is 13 residues long. The germline gives CDR1 KGHSH, CDR2 LQKENI. Complete variable domain (other parts from reference TRBV18 and TRBJ2-1): NAGVMQNPRHLVRRRGQEARLRCSPMKGHSHVYWYRQLPEEGLKFMVYLQKENIIDESGMPKERFSAEFPKEGPSILRIQQVVRGDSAAYFCASSLISGNEQFFGPGTRLTVL.

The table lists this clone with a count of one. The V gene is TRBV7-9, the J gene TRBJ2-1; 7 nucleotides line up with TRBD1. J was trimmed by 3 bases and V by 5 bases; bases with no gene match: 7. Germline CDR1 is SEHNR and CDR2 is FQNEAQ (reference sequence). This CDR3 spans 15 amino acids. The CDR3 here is CASSQDRERYNEQFF. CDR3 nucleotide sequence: TGTGCCAGCAGCCAAGACAGGGAACGCTACAATGAGCAGTTCTTC.

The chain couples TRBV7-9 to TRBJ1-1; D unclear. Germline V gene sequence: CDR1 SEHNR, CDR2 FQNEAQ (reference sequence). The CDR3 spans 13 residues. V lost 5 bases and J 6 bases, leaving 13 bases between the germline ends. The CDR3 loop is CASSPFVAPEAFF. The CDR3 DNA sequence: TGTGCCAGCAGCCCGTTTGTGGCCCCTGAAGCTTTCTTT.

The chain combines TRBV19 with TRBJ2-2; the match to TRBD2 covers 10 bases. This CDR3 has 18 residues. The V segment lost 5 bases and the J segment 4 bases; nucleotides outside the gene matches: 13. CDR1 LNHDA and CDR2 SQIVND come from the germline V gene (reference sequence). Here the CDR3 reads CASSPHLAGEVGTGELFF. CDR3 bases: TGTGCCAGTAGTCCCCATCTAGCGGGAGAGGTGGGCACCGGGGAGCTGTTTTTT.

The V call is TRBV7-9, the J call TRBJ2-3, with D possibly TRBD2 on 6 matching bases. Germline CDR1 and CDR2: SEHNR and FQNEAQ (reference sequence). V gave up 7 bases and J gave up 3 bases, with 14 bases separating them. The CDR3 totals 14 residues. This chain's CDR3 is CASTVRGDTDTQYF. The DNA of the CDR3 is TGTGCCAGCACCGTGCGGGGAGATACAGATACGCAGTATTTT.

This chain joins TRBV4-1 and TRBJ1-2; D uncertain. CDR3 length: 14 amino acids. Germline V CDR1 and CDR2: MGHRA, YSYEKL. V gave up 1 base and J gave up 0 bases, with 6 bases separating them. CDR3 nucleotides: TGCGCCAGCAGCCAAGTCCCCTCTAACTATGGCTACACCTTC. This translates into CASSQVPSNYGYTF.

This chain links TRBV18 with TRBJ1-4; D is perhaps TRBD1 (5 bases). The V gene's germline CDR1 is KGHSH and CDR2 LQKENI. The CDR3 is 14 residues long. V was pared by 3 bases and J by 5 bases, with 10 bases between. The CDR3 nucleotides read TGTGCCAGCTCACCCAGGGCCCTAAATGAAAAACTGTTTTTT. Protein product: CASSPRALNEKLFF.

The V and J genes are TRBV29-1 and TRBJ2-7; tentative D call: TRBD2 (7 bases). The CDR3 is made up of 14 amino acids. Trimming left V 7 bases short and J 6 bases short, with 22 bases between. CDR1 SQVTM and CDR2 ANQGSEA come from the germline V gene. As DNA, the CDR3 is TGCAGCGCTCTAGGGGGAGGGTTGCTTGGCGAGCAGTACTTC. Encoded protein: CSALGGGLLGEQYF.

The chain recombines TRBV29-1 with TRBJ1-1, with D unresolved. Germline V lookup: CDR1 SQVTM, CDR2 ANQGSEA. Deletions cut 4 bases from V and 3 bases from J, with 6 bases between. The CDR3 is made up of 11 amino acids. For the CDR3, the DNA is TGCAGCGTTGTCGGGGACACTGAAGCTTTCTTT. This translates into CSVVGDTEAFF.

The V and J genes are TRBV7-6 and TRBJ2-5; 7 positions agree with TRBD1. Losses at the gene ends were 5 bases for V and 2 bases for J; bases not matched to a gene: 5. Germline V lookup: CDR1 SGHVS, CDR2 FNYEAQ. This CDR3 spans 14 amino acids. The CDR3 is CASSLWTGQETQYF. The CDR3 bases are TGTGCCAGCAGCCTGTGGACAGGACAAGAGACCCAGTACTTC. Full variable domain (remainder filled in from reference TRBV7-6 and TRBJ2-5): GAGVSQSPRYKVTKRGQDVALRCDPISGHVSLYWYRQALGQGPEFLTYFNYEAQQDKSGLPNDRFSAERPEGSISTLTIQRTEQRDSAMYRCASSLWTGQETQYFGPGTRLLVL.